This T cell receptor (beta chain) was identified during a study of cytomegalovirus exposure and HLA in healthy donors. TCRdb's table, derived via immunoSEQ multiplex PCR, lists solely in-frame clones and lacks some. The sample lists some 140,000 clones; 85% to 90% were seen once. Germline CDR1 is SGDLS and CDR2 is YYNGEE. Between the trimmed V and J ends, which lost 4 bases and 6 bases, there was a span of 9 bases. This CDR3 has 12 amino acids. Study-level findings and limits: Reports indicated that the classifier achieved high specificity and sensitivity in diagnosing cytomegalovirus status. Among TCR sequences, most were rare, though some public TCRs appeared in many donors.

A roughly 120-subject validation cohort, separate from the approximately 610-subject first cohort, supplied the donors. A word on this clone: As yet, its antigen is unknown.

This rearrangement joins TRBV9 to TRBJ2-3; D gene unclear. The TCR sequence derives from a man between 18 and 29 years old in good health and CMV-seronegative. The sample taken for sequencing was PBMCs. CDR3 loop: CASSPFLDTQYF. DNA for the CDR3: TGTGCCAGCAGCCCGTTCCTCGATACGCAGTATTTT. The full variable domain, with the rest looked up from reference TRBV9 and TRBJ2-3, is DSGVTQTPKHLITATGQRVTLRCSPRSGDLSVYWYQQSLDQGLQFLIQYYNGEERAKGNILERFSAQQFPDLHSELNLSSLELGDSALYFCASSPFLDTQYFGPGTRLTVL.